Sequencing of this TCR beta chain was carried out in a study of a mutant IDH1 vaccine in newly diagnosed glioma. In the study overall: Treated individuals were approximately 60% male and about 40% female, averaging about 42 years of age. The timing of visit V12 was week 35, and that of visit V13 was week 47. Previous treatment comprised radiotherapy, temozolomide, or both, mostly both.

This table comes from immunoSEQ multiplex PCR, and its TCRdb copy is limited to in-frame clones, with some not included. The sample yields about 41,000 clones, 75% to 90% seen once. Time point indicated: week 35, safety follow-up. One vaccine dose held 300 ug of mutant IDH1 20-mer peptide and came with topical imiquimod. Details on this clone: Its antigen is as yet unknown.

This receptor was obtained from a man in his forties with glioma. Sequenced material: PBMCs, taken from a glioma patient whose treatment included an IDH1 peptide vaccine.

CDR3 loop: CASSTPGGAIGNTIYF. DNA for the CDR3: TGCGCCAGCAGCACCCCAGGAGGGGCAATCGGAAACACCATATATTTT. The V and J genes are TRBV4-1 and TRBJ1-3; TRBD1 might be the D (5 bases). Germline V CDR1 and CDR2: MGHRA, YSYEKL. V was trimmed by 5 bases and J by 4 bases, leaving 18 bases between them. This CDR3 region has 16 residues.